The 14 T cell receptor beta chains given below trace back to one sample, sequenced in a study of T cell responses to AZD1222 COVID-19 vaccine. TCRdb's table, derived via immunoSEQ multiplex PCR, lists solely in-frame clones and lacks some. Of tens of thousands of clones listed, approximately 80% are singletons. Specimen: peripheral blood, collected on day 0 of AZD1222 vaccination. The receptors were sampled from an adult in good health.

The rearrangement joins TRBV9 to TRBJ1-4; 7 bases agree with TRBD1. Per the germline V gene, CDR1 is SGDLS and CDR2 is YYNGEE. The CDR3 loop spans 15 amino acids. The junction had 7 bases not matched to a gene; V was cut back by 3 bases and J by 5 bases. The CDR3 sequence: CASSATGTVNEKLFF. The CDR3 region has the DNA TGTGCCAGCAGCGCAACCGGGACAGTAAATGAAAAACTGTTTTTT.

This chain connects TRBV4-1 to TRBJ2-7; D is unresolved. This CDR3 is built from 13 residues. Germline lookup yields CDR1 MGHRA and CDR2 YSYEKL. V was cut by 1 base and J by 1 base, with 5 bases left in between. The CDR3 loop is CASSQATSYEQYF. CDR3 nucleotide sequence: TGCGCCAGCAGCCAAGCCACATCCTACGAGCAGTACTTC.

The V and J genes are TRBV2 and TRBJ1-6; no firm D call. Trimming took off 7 bases at V and 7 bases at J, with 11 bases between the two ends. CDR3 length: 13 amino acids. In germline, CDR1 is SNHLY, CDR2 FYNNEI. The CDR3 region has the DNA TGTGCCAGCATGATCCGCGCGAATTCACCCCTCCACTTT. It codes for CASMIRANSPLHF.

This clone has a single count. The genes are TRBV4-1 and TRBJ1-2, with D tentatively TRBD1 (5 bases). Germline V gene data show CDR1 as MGHRA and CDR2 as YSYEKL. V gave up 0 bases and J gave up 8 bases, with 16 bases separating them. This CDR3 is built from 15 residues. Here the CDR3 reads CASSQDLGTGRGYTF. The CDR3 DNA reads as TGCGCCAGCAGCCAAGATCTTGGGACGGGGAGGGGCTACACCTTC.

This sequence joins TRBV6-5 and TRBJ1-2, with D hard to call. V lost 6 bases to trimming and J lost 4 bases, with 12 bases between them. From germline, CDR1 is MNHEY and CDR2 SVGAGI. This CDR3 is built from 13 residues. CDR3 DNA: TGTGCCAGCAGCAGACCAGGCACCTATGGCTACACCTTC. Amino acid sequence: CASSRPGTYGYTF.

This clone was recorded once. The J gene is TRBJ1-6, the V gene TRBV18, with a possible D match to TRBD1 (6 bases). There are 16 residues in the CDR3. Germline V gives CDR1 KGHSH, CDR2 LQKENI. Trimming removed 5 bases at V and 7 bases at J, with 18 bases between. The CDR3, as DNA: TGTGCCAGCTCAGGTCAACAGGGAGCGGGCAATTCACCCCTCCACTTT. This sequence encodes CASSGQQGAGNSPLHF.

The V and J genes are TRBV5-4 and TRBJ2-3, with D tentatively TRBD1 or TRBD2 (5 bases each). The CDR3 is made up of 16 amino acids. Trimming stripped 0 bases from V and 0 bases from J, with 11 bases between. CDR1 and CDR2 (germline): SGHNT, YYREEE (reference sequence). CDR3 sequence (DNA): TGTGCCAGCAGCTTGGCCGAGGGGAGCAGCACAGATACGCAGTATTTT. Encoded protein: CASSLAEGSSTDTQYF.

The rearrangement joins TRBV19 to TRBJ2-4; 7 nucleotides align to TRBD1. Germline CDR1 and CDR2: LNHDA and SQIVND (reference sequence). V shed 8 bases and J 0 bases; nucleotides not matched to a gene: 4. The CDR3 contains 14 residues. CDR3 in amino acids: CASETGAAKNIQYF. CDR3 bases: TGTGCCAGTGAAACAGGGGCAGCCAAAAACATTCAGTACTTC.

This sequence joins TRBV7-9 and TRBJ2-5; D is unclear. The CDR3 extends over 14 amino acids. Looked up from germline, CDR1 is SEHNR and CDR2 is FQNEAQ (reference sequence). Trimming stripped 1 base from V and 2 bases from J, with 8 bases between. CDR3 amino acids: CASSLDRVQETQYF. The CDR3 DNA reads as TGTGCCAGCAGCTTAGACCGGGTACAAGAGACCCAGTACTTC.

This clone was recorded once. The chain is built from TRBV9 and TRBJ1-1; D call uncertain. The V and J ends lost 0 bases and 0 bases respectively, with 9 bases between them. Germline CDR1 is SGDLS and CDR2 is YYNGEE. The CDR3 extends over 15 amino acids. CDR3 coding DNA: TGTGCCAGCAGCGTAGACTCCAGTATGAACACTGAAGCTTTCTTT. It translates to CASSVDSSMNTEAFF.

This clone occurred once. The rearrangement links TRBV6-5 to TRBJ1-2, with D tentatively TRBD1 (6 bases). The V gene lost 4 bases and the J gene lost 0 bases, with 15 bases spanning the gap. There are 16 residues in the CDR3. Germline CDR1 and CDR2: MNHEY and SVGAGI. The CDR3 DNA reads TGTGCCAGCAGTTCTCCCCGACAGGAAGCTAACTATGGCTACACCTTC. This gives the protein CASSSPRQEANYGYTF.

DNA of the CDR3: TGTGCCACCAGCCTCGGTCAGGGTACGCAGTATTTT. Residues: CATSLGQGTQYF. This chain connects TRBV24-1 to TRBJ2-3; TRBD1 might be the D (5 bases). CDR3 length equals 12 residues. V lost 7 bases, J lost 8 bases, and 12 bases lay in between. Germline V gene sequence: CDR1 KGHDR, CDR2 SFDVKD.

This clone was seen only a few times. The rearrangement uses TRBV5-6 and TRBJ1-6; TRBD1 is a possible D gene (6 bases). The V end lost 2 bases, the J end lost 10 bases, and 13 bases lay between the germline ends. Germline V lookup: CDR1 SGHDT, CDR2 YYEEEE. The CDR3 has 14 amino acids. The CDR3 here is CASSFRDKNSPLHF. CDR3 bases: TGTGCCAGCAGCTTCCGGGACAAAAACTCACCCCTCCACTTT.

The chain recombines TRBV7-2 with TRBJ1-6; D is possibly TRBD1 (5 bases). Between the trimmed V and J ends, which lost 1 base and 16 bases, there was a span of 14 bases. The CDR3 consists of 13 residues. From germline, CDR1 is SGHTA and CDR2 FQGNSA. CDR3 in DNA: TGTGCCAGCAGCTTAGGTTCCTGGGGGGGGCTCCACTTT. Protein: CASSLGSWGGLHF.